One sample yielded the 8 T cell receptor beta chains listed below, sequenced in a study of human T cells and chemical hapten exposure. Time point: pre-sensitization, week 0. Treatment here: therapeutic diphenylcyclopropenone sensitization with weekly scalp DPC. One entry per CDR3 protein, called by TCRdb with MiXCR from the RACE reads. The profile shows fewer than 300,000 distinct CDR3 sequences, approximately 8.4% of them singletons. The source was whole blood, collected in connection with sensitization to the hapten diphenylcyclopropenone (DPC). These receptors all stem from a woman aged 35 to 49 with alopecia areata. Some clones in this sample may be carry-over from other donors' samples.

This clonotype was seen only a few times. V usage is TRBV20-1 and J usage is TRBJ2-1; 9 bases align to TRBD2. Germline CDR1 DFQATT, CDR2 SNEGSKA (reference sequence). The CDR3 has 15 residues. The V segment lost 6 bases and the J segment 7 bases; nucleotides outside the gene matches: 13. This CDR3 reads CSAPDAGGPRNEQFF. The CDR3 region has the DNA TGCAGTGCGCCCGACGCGGGAGGGCCTCGAAATGAGCAGTTCTTC.

This clonotype was seen repeatedly, ten times or more. CDR3 in amino acids: CASSQEGSSGNTIYF. DNA for the CDR3: TGCGCCAGCAGCCAAGAGGGAAGCTCTGGAAACACCATATATTTT. This rearrangement joins TRBV4-3 to TRBJ1-3, with unresolved D. The CDR3 has 15 residues. V dropped 0 bases and J dropped 0 bases, with 6 bases sitting between them. In germline, CDR1 is LGHNA, CDR2 YSLEER.

Ten or more counts support this clonotype. The chain employs TRBV7-8 and TRBJ2-1; possibly TRBD1 or TRBD2 for D (5 bases each). The V gene lost 4 bases and the J gene lost 5 bases, with 18 bases spanning the gap. Germline CDR1 SGHVS, CDR2 FQNEAQ. This CDR3 spans 16 amino acids. CDR3 protein: CASSSRGAGSHNEQFF. The CDR3 DNA is TGTGCCAGCAGCTCCCGGGGTGCAGGGAGCCACAATGAGCAGTTCTTC.

This rearrangement joins TRBV7-2 to TRBJ2-3; D possibly corresponds to TRBD1 (5 bases). The germline CDR1 and CDR2 sequences are SGHTA and FQGNSA. V was trimmed by 5 bases and J by 4 bases, leaving 19 bases between them. This CDR3 spans 16 amino acids. In DNA form, the CDR3 reads TGTGCCAGCAGCCCCGTTGGGGCCCGGTCCGCAGATACGCAGTATTTT. It translates to CASSPVGARSADTQYF.

This clonotype was recorded many times. An end of the junction differs from the germline gene, which may be a read error. The chain joins TRBV7-8 to TRBJ1-1; the match to TRBD1 covers 8 bases. CDR1 and CDR2 from the germline V gene are SGHVS and FQNEAQ. The CDR3 extends over 14 amino acids. DNA of the CDR3: TGTGCCAGCAGCCTTAGACAGGGGAACAGTGAAGCTTTCTTT. This translates into CASSLRQGNSEAFF.

A few counts support this clonotype. J is TRBJ1-5 and V is TRBV12-3 or TRBV12-4; D might be TRBD1 (5 bases). V was pared by 6 bases and J by 5 bases, with 14 bases between. The CDR3 extends over 14 amino acids. The CDR3 is CASSPEPRDQPQHF. CDR3 nucleotides: TGTGCCAGCAGCCCTGAACCCAGGGATCAGCCCCAGCATTTT.

This clonotype has only a few counts. The chain combines TRBV18 with TRBJ2-3; the D gene could be TRBD1 or TRBD2 (5 bases each). The CDR3 runs to 14 residues. Germline-derived CDR1 and CDR2 are KGHSH and LQKENI. The germline V and J ends were trimmed by 3 bases and 3 bases, with 10 bases remaining between them. Here the CDR3 DNA reads TGTGCCAGCTCACCGCAGGGCGGGACAGATACGCAGTATTTT. This translates into CASSPQGGTDTQYF.

This clonotype came up a few times. The rearrangement links TRBV12-5 to TRBJ2-7; tentative D call: TRBD1 (6 bases). Trimming pared 9 bases from V and 4 bases from J, leaving 28 bases between. The germline V gene has CDR1 LGHNT and CDR2 FRNRAP. This CDR3 is 17 amino acids long. CDR3 residues: CASRPTEKQGSMYEQYF. The CDR3 region has the DNA TGTGCTAGCCGGCCCACCGAAAAACAGGGTAGTATGTACGAGCAGTACTTC. The full variable domain, completed using reference TRBV12-5 and TRBJ2-7, is DARVTQTPRHKVTEMGQEVTMRCQPILGHNTVFWYRQTMMQGLELLAYFRNRAPLDDSGMPKDRFSAEMPDATLATLKIQPSEPRDSAVYFCASRPTEKQGSMYEQYFGPGTRLTVT.